A single sample is the source of the 15 T cell receptor beta chains below, sequenced in a study of early T cells in non-severe SARS-CoV-2 infection. MiXCR, applied by TCRdb to the 5' RACE reads, yields one record per CDR3 protein. The sample comprises 100,000 or so distinct CDR3 sequences, approximately 15% of which are singletons, and just over 5% rests with the top ten. Here the sequenced sample was whole blood, taken at baseline. The source is an adult who was a healthcare worker with PCR-confirmed SARS-CoV-2 infection or an uninfected control (not recorded which).

The V and J genes are TRBV19 and TRBJ1-5; D gene unclear. The germline V gene has CDR1 LNHDA and CDR2 SQIVND (reference sequence). V was shortened by 3 bases and J by 5 bases, with 8 bases between the two germline ends. This CDR3 is 13 amino acids long. The CDR3 DNA reads as TGTGCCAGTAGTATGCGGGAGCATCAGCCCCAGCATTTT. This sequence encodes CASSMREHQPQHF.

The chain uses TRBV5-6 and TRBJ2-7; D may be TRBD1 or TRBD2 (5 bases each). The germline V gene has CDR1 SGHDT and CDR2 YYEEEE. The CDR3 runs to 14 residues. V lost 6 bases and J 3 bases, leaving 16 bases between the germline ends. CDR3 region: CASTHSGPNYEQYF. CDR3 DNA sequence: TGTGCCAGCACCCACTCGGGACCAAACTACGAGCAGTACTTC.

The CDR3 protein is CASSLGSTSGFPYEQYF. CDR3 nucleotide sequence: TGTGCCAGCAGCTTAGGATCGACCAGCGGGTTCCCCTACGAGCAGTACTTC. The chain recombines TRBV7-8 with TRBJ2-7, with D possibly TRBD2 on 6 matching bases. The V end was cut by 1 base, the J end by 2 bases, with 18 bases between. CDR1 and CDR2 (germline): SGHVS, FQNEAQ. CDR3 length: 17 amino acids.

This clonotype was detected ten times or more. The chain has TRBV6-6 and TRBJ2-1, with 10 bases matching TRBD2. Germline V lookup: CDR1 MNHNY, CDR2 SVGAGI (reference sequence). CDR3 length: 16 amino acids. V lost 4 bases, J lost 2 bases, and 5 bases stayed unmatched. CDR3 bases: TGTGCCAGCAGTTTGGAAGCGGGAGGGACCTACAATGAGCAGTTCTTC. Residues: CASSLEAGGTYNEQFF.

This clonotype was counted a few times. The chain couples TRBV7-2 to TRBJ2-7; 7 bases agree with TRBD2. This CDR3 comprises 13 residues. Germline lookup yields CDR1 SGHTA and CDR2 FQGNSA. V trimming: 1 base; J trimming: 5 bases; junction bases outside the gene matches: 2. CDR3: CASSLERGDEQYF. The CDR3 DNA reads as TGTGCCAGCAGCTTAGAGCGGGGTGACGAGCAGTACTTC. Variable domain in full (rest from reference TRBV7-2 and TRBJ2-7): GAGVSQSPSNKVTEKGKDVELRCDPISGHTALYWYRQSLGQGLEFLIYFQGNSAPDKSGLPSDRFSAERTGGSVSTLTIQRTQQEDSAVYLCASSLERGDEQYFGPGTRLTVT.

The chain recombines TRBV7-3 with TRBJ2-3; possibly TRBD2 for D (5 bases). The V and J ends lost 2 bases and 5 bases respectively, with 11 bases between them. Germline V gene data show CDR1 as SGHTA and CDR2 as FQGTGA. There are 14 residues in the CDR3. The CDR3: CASSLSPEGDTQYF. The CDR3 nucleotides are TGTGCCAGCAGCTTATCCCCCGAGGGAGATACGCAGTATTTT.

The table lists this clonotype with a few counts. This chain links TRBV28 with TRBJ1-5; D uncertain. The CDR3 length is 12 residues. The germline gives CDR1 MDHEN, CDR2 SYDVKM. The ends were cut back, 4 bases at V and 2 bases at J, with 3 bases in the middle. CDR3 loop: CASSSGNQPQHF. The CDR3 coding sequence is TGTGCCAGCAGTTCGGGCAATCAGCCCCAGCATTTT.

V gene TRBV6-6 combines with J gene TRBJ2-7; D uncertain. Trimming pared 4 bases from V and 10 bases from J, leaving 17 bases between. The CDR3 loop spans 13 amino acids. Germline assignment: CDR1 MNHNY and CDR2 SVGAGI (reference sequence). For the CDR3, the DNA is TGTGCCAGCAGTTGGCAAGACTCACACTATCAGTACTTC. The encoded protein is CASSWQDSHYQYF.

This clonotype has a handful of counts. The chain has TRBV24-1 and TRBJ2-1; perhaps TRBD2 as D (5 bases). Germline V CDR1 and CDR2: KGHDR, SFDVKD. This CDR3 region has 14 residues. Trimming stripped 1 base from V and 9 bases from J, with 12 bases between. CDR3 amino acids: CATSDLFRRIEQFF. The DNA for the CDR3 is TGTGCCACCAGTGATTTATTCCGGAGGATTGAGCAGTTCTTC.

This chain connects TRBV10-2 to TRBJ2-5; D might be TRBD2 (5 bases). V was shortened by 7 bases and J by 0 bases, with 21 bases between the two germline ends. This CDR3 has 17 residues. Per germline, CDR1 WSHSY and CDR2 SAAADI. The DNA of the CDR3 is TGCGCCAGCAAGCCCGCCCCGGAGGCTCGGTACCAAGAGACCCAGTACTTC. The encoded protein is CASKPAPEARYQETQYF.

V usage is TRBV18 and J usage is TRBJ2-3; no firm D call. The CDR3 is 16 residues long. The ends were cut back, 3 bases at V and 3 bases at J, with 16 bases in the middle. From germline, CDR1 is KGHSH and CDR2 LQKENI. CDR3 DNA sequence: TGTGCCAGCTCACCGCCCTCACGACGTACTACAGATACGCAGTATTTT. It yields the protein CASSPPSRRTTDTQYF.

This chain joins TRBV27 and TRBJ2-1, with 9 bases fitting TRBD2. With V trimmed by 7 bases and J by 5 bases, 12 bases remained unmatched. The CDR3 covers 16 residues. CDR1 and CDR2 (germline): MNHEY, SMNVEV (reference sequence). The CDR3 reads CASKLISGSSDNEQFF. DNA of the CDR3: TGTGCCAGCAAACTGATTAGCGGGAGCTCGGACAATGAGCAGTTCTTC.

V is TRBV30 and J is TRBJ2-7; D uncertain. CDR3 size: 11 residues. In germline, CDR1 is GTSNPN, CDR2 SVGIG (reference sequence). V shed 0 bases and J shed 0 bases, with 0 bases lying between them. CDR3 sequence: CAWSVSYEQYF. The CDR3 nucleotides read TGTGCCTGGAGTGTCTCCTACGAGCAGTACTTC. Looking up the rest from reference TRBV30 and TRBJ2-7 gives the full variable domain: SQTIHQWPATLVQPVGSPLSLECTVEGTSNPNLYWYRQAAGRGLQLLFYSVGIGQISSEVPQNLSASRPQDRQFILSSKKLLLSDSGFYLCAWSVSYEQYFGPGTRLTVT.

V usage is TRBV7-9 and J usage is TRBJ1-1; D unclear. The CDR3 consists of 14 residues. The V gene's germline CDR1 is SEHNR and CDR2 FQNEAQ (reference sequence). Trimming cost V 4 bases and J 1 base, with 10 bases left between them. This chain's CDR3 is CASSSGLTNTEAFF. The CDR3 DNA is TGTGCCAGCAGCTCCGGATTGACGAACACTGAAGCTTTCTTT.

The table lists this clonotype with a few counts. Relative to the germline gene, one junction end is altered; a read error may explain this. The rearrangement joins TRBV9 to TRBJ1-1; 8 bases map to TRBD1. Germline assignment: CDR1 SGDLS and CDR2 YYNGEE. The CDR3 loop spans 14 amino acids. CDR3 bases: TGTGCCAGCAGCCCGCGACAGGGGATAACTGAAGTTTTCTTT. Translated, it gives CASSPRQGITEVFF.